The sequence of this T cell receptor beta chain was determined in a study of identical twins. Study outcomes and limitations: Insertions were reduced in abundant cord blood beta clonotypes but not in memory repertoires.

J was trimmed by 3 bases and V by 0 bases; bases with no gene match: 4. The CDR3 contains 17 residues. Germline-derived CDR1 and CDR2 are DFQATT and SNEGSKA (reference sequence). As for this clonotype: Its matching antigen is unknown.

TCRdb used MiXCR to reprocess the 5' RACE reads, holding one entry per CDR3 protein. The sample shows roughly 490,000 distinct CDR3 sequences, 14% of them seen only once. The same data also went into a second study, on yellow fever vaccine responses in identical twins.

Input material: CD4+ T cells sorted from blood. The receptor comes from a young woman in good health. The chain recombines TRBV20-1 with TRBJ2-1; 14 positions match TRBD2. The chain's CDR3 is CSARDPGTSGSYNEQFF. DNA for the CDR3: TGCAGTGCTAGAGATCCGGGGACTAGCGGGAGCTACAATGAGCAGTTCTTC.